A selection of T cell receptor beta chains follows, all from one sample in a study of T cells after posttransplantation cyclophosphamide. Sequencing was performed with immunoSEQ multiplex PCR; in TCRdb, only in-frame clones are kept and a portion is missing. The sample is made up of about 38,000 clones, none counted only once. The material sequenced was PBMCs. These receptors were taken from a man aged 30 to 45 in good health and a related stem cell transplant donor. The CDR3 runs from the conserved cysteine through the conserved F or W. Fields, in order: J gene, D gene, V gene, clone size, CDR3 DNA, CDR3 protein. D genes are given only for firm matches. Clone sizes are shown as once, few or many counts, or a class when the clone is expanded.

TRBJ2-2	TRBD2	TRBV19	many	TGTGCCAGTAGTATAGGCCGACTACTAGCGGGGGGTAACACCGGGGAGCTGTTTTTT	CASSIGRLLAGGNTGELFF
TRBJ2-7	TRBD1	TRBV28	many	TGTGCCAGCACATCGACCGGGACAGGGGTTTACGAGCAGTACTTC	CASTSTGTGVYEQYF
TRBJ2-7	-	TRBV7-2	many	TGTGCCAGCAGCCTCCGGACAGGAGGGAACTACGAGCAGTACTTC	CASSLRTGGNYEQYF
TRBJ2-1	-	TRBV5-4	many	TGTGCCAGCAGCTTCGAGGGGGTTTCCTACAATGAGCAGTTCTTC	CASSFEGVSYNEQFF
TRBJ2-4	-	TRBV27	few	TGTGCCAGCAGCTCAAACCCAGGGGATGGATCCAAAAACATTCAGTACTTC	CASSSNPGDGSKNIQYF
TRBJ1-1	-	TRBV28	many	TGTGCCAGCAGTTTGGGACTCATGAACACTGAAGCTTTCTTT	CASSLGLMNTEAFF
TRBJ2-1	TRBD2	TRBV4-1	many	TGCGCCAGCAGCCAAGCGGCGGGGAGGGATGAGCAGTTCTTC	CASSQAAGRDEQFF
TRBJ1-2	-	TRBV7-9	many	TGTGCCAGCAGCTTTTTGCCAGGGGCAAACTATGGCTACACCTTC	CASSFLPGANYGYTF
TRBJ1-5	-	TRBV5-8	many	TGTGCCAGCAGCCCAAATCTACACGGGGGGGCCTATCAGCCCCAGCATTTT	CASSPNLHGGAYQPQHF
TRBJ2-7	-	TRBV6-2/TRBV6-3	many	TGTGCCAGCAGTTATCCCGGAGGGGGAAAGGGCTACGAGCAGTACTTC	CASSYPGGGKGYEQYF
TRBJ2-3	-	TRBV6-5	many	TGTGCCAGCAGTACGGGGTGGGCAGATACGCAGTATTTT	CASSTGWADTQYF
TRBJ1-1	-	TRBV29-1	few	TGCAGCGTTGGATACAGGGAACCCTCCACTGAAGCTTTCTTT	CSVGYREPSTEAFF
TRBJ1-1	TRBD1	TRBV6-4	many	TGTGCCAGCAGTGACTCAGGGACAGCGAACACTGAAGCTTTCTTT	CASSDSGTANTEAFF
TRBJ2-3	-	TRBV9	many	TGTGCCAGCAGCGTAGTTGCGACAGATACGCAGTATTTT	CASSVVATDTQYF
TRBJ1-5	TRBD1	TRBV6-2/TRBV6-3	many	TGTGCCAGCAGTTACACCACAGGGGATTTCAATCAGCCCCAGCATTTT	CASSYTTGDFNQPQHF
TRBJ2-1	TRBD2	TRBV27	many	TGTGCCAGCAGTTACTCTAGCGGGGGGTACAATGAGCAGTTCTTC	CASSYSSGGYNEQFF